A single sample gave rise to the 4 T cell receptor beta chains below, sequenced in a study of T cell responses to AZD1222 COVID-19 vaccine. The data were produced by immunoSEQ multiplex PCR, yet TCRdb's version contains in-frame clones alone and is incomplete. The sample records fewer than 50,000 clones, 90% being singletons. The sequences come from peripheral blood, collected 28 days after the second AZD1222 dose. These receptors originate from an adult who received the AZD1222 COVID-19 vaccine.

The genes are TRBV2 and TRBJ2-7; TRBD1 matches 9 bases. V was clipped by 8 bases and J by 5 bases; unmatched bases: 19. The CDR3 is 17 amino acids. Germline values: CDR1 SNHLY, CDR2 FYNNEI. Written as DNA, the CDR3 is TGTGCCAGCTTCTCCTCGGGAGGACAGGGGTTTCAGAACGAGCAGTACTTC. It codes for CASFSSGGQGFQNEQYF.

V and J are TRBV5-1 and TRBJ1-3; D not certain. Germline CDR1 SGHRS, CDR2 YFSETQ. The CDR3 runs to 13 residues. V dropped 6 bases and J dropped 4 bases, with 11 bases sitting between them. CDR3 loop: CASIGESGNTIYF. The CDR3 nucleotides read TGCGCCAGCATCGGGGAGTCCGGAAACACCATATATTTT.

The DNA for the CDR3 is TGTGCCAGCAGCTTAGGCGTCTCCTATAATTCACCCCTCCACTTT. It is translated as CASSLGVSYNSPLHF. The chain recombines TRBV7-2 with TRBJ1-6; D is ambiguous. The germline V and J ends were trimmed by 1 base and 0 bases, with 4 bases remaining between them. This CDR3 has 15 amino acids. Germline V gene data show CDR1 as SGHTA and CDR2 as FQGNSA.

The chain is built from TRBV3-1 (or the pseudogene TRBV3-2) and TRBJ1-5; 9 positions agree with TRBD1. The length of the CDR3 is 17 residues. CDR1 and CDR2 (germline): LGHDT, YNNKEL (reference sequence). The V gene end was trimmed by 2 bases and the J gene end by 7 bases; junction bases not matched to a gene: 12. This CDR3 is CASSQLGQGSGEQPQHF. The CDR3 DNA is TGTGCCAGCAGCCAACTTGGACAGGGGAGTGGAGAACAGCCCCAGCATTTT.